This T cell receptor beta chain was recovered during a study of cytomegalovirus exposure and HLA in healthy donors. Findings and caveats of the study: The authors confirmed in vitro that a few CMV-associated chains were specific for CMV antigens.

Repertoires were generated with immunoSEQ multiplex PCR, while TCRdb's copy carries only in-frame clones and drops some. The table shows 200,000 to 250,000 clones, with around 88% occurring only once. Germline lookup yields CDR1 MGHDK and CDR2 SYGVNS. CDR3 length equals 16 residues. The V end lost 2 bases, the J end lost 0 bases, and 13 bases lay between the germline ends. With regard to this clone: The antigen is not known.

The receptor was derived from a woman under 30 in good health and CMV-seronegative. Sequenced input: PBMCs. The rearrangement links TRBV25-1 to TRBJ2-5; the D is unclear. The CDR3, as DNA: TGTGCCAGCAGTGAAACTAACCAGAATAACCAAGAGACCCAGTACTTC. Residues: CASSETNQNNQETQYF. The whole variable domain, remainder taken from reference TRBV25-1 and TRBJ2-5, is EADIYQTPRYLVIGTGKKITLECSQTMGHDKMYWYQQDPGMELHLIHYSYGVNSTEKGDLSSESTVSRIRTEHFPLTLESARPSHTSQYLCASSETNQNNQETQYFGPGTRLLVL.